There are a few counts of the clone carrying this T cell receptor beta chain. Its antigen is still unknown. This entry belongs to a study of blood T cells in healthy people across ages. As for the study in general: Roughly one uniquely barcoded beta molecule per two T cells was captured. Study observations and caveats: Possibly confounding the expanded clonotype changes was the fact that donor CMV status was unknown.

A J-beta primer mix and a sample-barcoded 5' primer were used in a second PCR of roughly 6 to 12 cycles. One entry per CDR3 protein, called by TCRdb with MiXCR from the 5' RACE reads. There are approximately 940,000 distinct CDR3 sequences in the sample; around 48% occur only once, and roughly 13% lies in the top ten. The sample providers were healthy Caucasian people from Russia, aged roughly 6 to 95. A minimum of 5.5 micrograms of total RNA was extracted per sample. The germline V gene encodes CDR1 LGHDT and CDR2 YNNKEL (reference sequence). The CDR3 consists of 16 residues. V was shortened by 5 bases and J by 2 bases, with 17 bases between the two germline ends.

V gene TRBV3-1 combines with J gene TRBJ2-3, with a tentative D call TRBD2 (5 bases). The TCR was taken from a young man in good health. The sequencing input was blood. The CDR3 here is CASSSSGGSNTDTQYF. The CDR3 DNA follows: TGTGCCAGCAGCTCAAGCGGTGGTTCCAACACAGATACGCAGTATTTT.